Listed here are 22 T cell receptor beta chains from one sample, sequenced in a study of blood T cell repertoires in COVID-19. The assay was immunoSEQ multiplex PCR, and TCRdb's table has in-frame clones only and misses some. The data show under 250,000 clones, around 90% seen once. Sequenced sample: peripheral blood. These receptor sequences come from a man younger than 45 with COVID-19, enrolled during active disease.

The CDR3 loop is CASSLGGQGAKAFF. As DNA, the CDR3 is TGTGCCAGCAGTTTAGGGGGACAGGGGGCGAAGGCTTTCTTT. This sequence joins TRBV28 and TRBJ1-1, with 12 bases matching TRBD1. V lost 2 bases and J lost 11; bases outside the gene matches: 6. CDR1 is MDHEN and CDR2 is SYDVKM in the germline V gene. The CDR3 totals 14 residues.

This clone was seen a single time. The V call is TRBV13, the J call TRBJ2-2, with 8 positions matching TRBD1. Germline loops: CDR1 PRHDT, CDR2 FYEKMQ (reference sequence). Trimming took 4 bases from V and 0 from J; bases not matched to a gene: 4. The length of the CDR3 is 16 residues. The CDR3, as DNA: TGTGCCAGCAGCTGGAGACAGGGGACGAACACCGGGGAGCTGTTTTTT. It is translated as CASSWRQGTNTGELFF.

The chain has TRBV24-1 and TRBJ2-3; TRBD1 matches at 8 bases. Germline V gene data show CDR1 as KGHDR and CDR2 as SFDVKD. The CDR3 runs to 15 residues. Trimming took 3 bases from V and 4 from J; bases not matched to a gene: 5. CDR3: CATSDRTGGPDTQYF. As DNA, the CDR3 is TGTGCCACCAGTGATCGAACAGGGGGACCAGATACGCAGTATTTT.

The CDR3 DNA is TGTGCCAGCAGTCGACAGGTTAACTATGGCTACACCTTC. Amino acids: CASSRQVNYGYTF. The chain combines TRBV12-3 or TRBV12-4 with TRBJ1-2, with D maybe TRBD1 (6 bases). Deletions cut 5 bases from V and 1 base from J, with 8 bases between. The CDR3 sequence is 13 residues long.

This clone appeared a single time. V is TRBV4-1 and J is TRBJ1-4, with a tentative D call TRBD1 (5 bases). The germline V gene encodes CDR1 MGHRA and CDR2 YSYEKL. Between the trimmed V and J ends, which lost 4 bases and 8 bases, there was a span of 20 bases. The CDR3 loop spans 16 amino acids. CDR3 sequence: CASSRRAAVNGEKLFF. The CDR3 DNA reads TGCGCCAGCAGCCGCAGGGCGGCAGTTAACGGGGAAAAACTGTTTTTT.

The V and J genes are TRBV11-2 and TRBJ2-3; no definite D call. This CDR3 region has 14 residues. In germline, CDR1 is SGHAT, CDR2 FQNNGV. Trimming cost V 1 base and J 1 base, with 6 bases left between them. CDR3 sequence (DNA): TGTGCCAGCAGCTTAGGAGGTGGCACAGATACGCAGTATTTT. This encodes CASSLGGGTDTQYF.

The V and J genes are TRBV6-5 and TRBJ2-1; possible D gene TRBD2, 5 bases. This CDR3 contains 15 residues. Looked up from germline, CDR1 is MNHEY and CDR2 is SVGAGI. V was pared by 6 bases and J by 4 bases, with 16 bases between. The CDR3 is CASRRRTVSYNEQFF. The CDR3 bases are TGTGCCAGCAGGAGGAGGACCGTCTCATACAATGAGCAGTTCTTC.

Here the CDR3 DNA reads TGTGCCAGTGGGGGGGGGTCCGATCAGCCCCAGCATTTT. It encodes CASGGGSDQPQHF. The rearrangement links TRBV19 to TRBJ1-5, with D perhaps matching TRBD1 (5 bases). Germline V gene sequence: CDR1 LNHDA, CDR2 SQIVND (reference sequence). The V end lost 8 bases, the J end lost 5 bases, and 13 bases lay between the germline ends. The CDR3 is 13 amino acids. Full variable domain (missing parts from reference TRBV19 and TRBJ1-5): DGGITQSPKYLFRKEGQNVTLSCEQNLNHDAMYWYRQDPGQGLRLIYYSQIVNDFQKGDIAEGYSVSREKKESFPLTVTSAQKNPTAFYLCASGGGSDQPQHFGDGTRLSIL.

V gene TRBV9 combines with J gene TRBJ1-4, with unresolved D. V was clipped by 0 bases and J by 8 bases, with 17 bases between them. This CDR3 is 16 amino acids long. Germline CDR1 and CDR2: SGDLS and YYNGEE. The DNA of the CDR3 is TGTGCCAGCAGCGTAGGGGTTGGGGAGAAGATGGAAAAACTGTTTTTT. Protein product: CASSVGVGEKMEKLFF.

The CDR3 here is CASRENSGATQYF. As DNA, the CDR3 is TGTGCCAGCAGGGAGAATAGCGGGGCTACCCAGTACTTC. V usage is TRBV2 and J usage is TRBJ2-5, with 8 positions matching TRBD2. Germline V lookup: CDR1 SNHLY, CDR2 FYNNEI. The junction had 8 bases not matched to a gene; V was cut back by 6 bases and J by 8 bases. The length of the CDR3 is 13 residues.

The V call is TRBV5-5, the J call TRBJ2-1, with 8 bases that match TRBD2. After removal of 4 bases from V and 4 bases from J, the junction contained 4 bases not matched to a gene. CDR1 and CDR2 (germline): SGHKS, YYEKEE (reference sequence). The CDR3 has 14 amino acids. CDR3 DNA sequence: TGTGCCAGCAGCCAGGGCGGGGGGTACAATGAGCAGTTCTTC. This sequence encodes CASSQGGGYNEQFF.

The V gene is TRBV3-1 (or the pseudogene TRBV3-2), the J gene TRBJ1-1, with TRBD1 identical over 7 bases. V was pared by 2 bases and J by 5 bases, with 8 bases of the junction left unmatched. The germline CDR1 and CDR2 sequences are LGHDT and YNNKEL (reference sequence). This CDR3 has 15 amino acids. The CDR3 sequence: CASSQMGTVGTEAFF. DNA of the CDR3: TGTGCCAGCAGCCAAATGGGGACAGTAGGGACTGAAGCTTTCTTT.

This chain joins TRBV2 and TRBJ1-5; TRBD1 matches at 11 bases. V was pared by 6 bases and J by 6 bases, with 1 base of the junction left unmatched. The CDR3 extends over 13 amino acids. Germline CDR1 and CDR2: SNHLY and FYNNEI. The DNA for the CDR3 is TGTGCCAGCAGGGACAGGGGGCTTCAGCCCCAGCATTTT. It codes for CASRDRGLQPQHF. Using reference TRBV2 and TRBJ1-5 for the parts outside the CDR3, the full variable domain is EPEVTQTPSHQVTQMGQEVILRCVPISNHLYFYWYRQILGQKVEFLVSFYNNEISEKSEIFDDQFSVERPDGSNFTLKIRSTKLEDSAMYFCASRDRGLQPQHFGDGTRLSIL.

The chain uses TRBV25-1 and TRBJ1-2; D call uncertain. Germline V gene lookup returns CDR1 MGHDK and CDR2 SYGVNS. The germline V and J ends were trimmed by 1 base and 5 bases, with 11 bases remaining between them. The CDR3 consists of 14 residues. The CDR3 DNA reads TGTGCCAGCAGTGAATTAGAAGGGAGGTATGGCTACACCTTC. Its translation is CASSELEGRYGYTF.

This CDR3 is CASSLLIRGATDTQYF. For the CDR3, the DNA is TGTGCCAGCAGCTTATTAATACGGGGGGCCACAGATACGCAGTATTTT. The chain recombines TRBV7-9 with TRBJ2-3, with a possible D match to TRBD2 (7 bases). Germline assignment: CDR1 SEHNR and CDR2 FQNEAQ (reference sequence). CDR3 size: 16 residues. The ends were cut back, 2 bases at V and 2 bases at J, with 14 bases in the middle.

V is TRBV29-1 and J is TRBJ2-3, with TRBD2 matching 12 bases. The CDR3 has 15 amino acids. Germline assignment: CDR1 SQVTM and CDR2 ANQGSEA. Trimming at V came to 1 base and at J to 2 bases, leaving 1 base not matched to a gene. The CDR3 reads CSVEGTSGDTDTQYF. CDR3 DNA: TGCAGCGTTGAAGGGACTAGCGGGGACACAGATACGCAGTATTTT.

DNA for the CDR3: TGTGCCAGCAGCCGACAGGGGGGGACATTGAACACCGGGGAGCTGTTTTTT. Residues: CASSRQGGTLNTGELFF. J is TRBJ2-2 and V is TRBV3-1 (or the pseudogene TRBV3-2), with 9 bases lining up with TRBD1. Germline CDR1 and CDR2: LGHDT and YNNKEL (reference sequence). The V segment lost 4 bases and the J segment 1 base; nucleotides outside the gene matches: 7. The CDR3 runs 17 residues.

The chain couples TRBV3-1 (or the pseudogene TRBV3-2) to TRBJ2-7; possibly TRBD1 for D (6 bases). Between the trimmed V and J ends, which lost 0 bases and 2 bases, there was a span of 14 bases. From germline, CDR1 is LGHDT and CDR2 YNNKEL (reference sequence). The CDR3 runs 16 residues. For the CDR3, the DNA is TGTGCCAGCAGCCAAGATTGGCAGGGGAGAGCCTACGAGCAGTACTTC. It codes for CASSQDWQGRAYEQYF.

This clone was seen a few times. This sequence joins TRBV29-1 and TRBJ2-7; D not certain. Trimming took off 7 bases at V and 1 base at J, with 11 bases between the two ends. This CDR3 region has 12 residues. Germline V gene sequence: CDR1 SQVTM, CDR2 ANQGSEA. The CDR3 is CSGTTLSYEQYF. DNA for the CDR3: TGCAGCGGTACGACATTGTCCTACGAGCAGTACTTC.

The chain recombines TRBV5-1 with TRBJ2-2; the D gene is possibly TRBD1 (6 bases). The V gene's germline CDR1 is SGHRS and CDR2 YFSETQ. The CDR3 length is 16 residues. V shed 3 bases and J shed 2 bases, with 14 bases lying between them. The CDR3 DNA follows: TGCGCCAGCAGCTCATACCGGGACATCAACACCGGGGAGCTGTTTTTT. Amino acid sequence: CASSSYRDINTGELFF. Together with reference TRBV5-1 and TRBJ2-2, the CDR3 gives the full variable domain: KAGVTQTPRYLIKTRGQQVTLSCSPISGHRSVSWYQQTPGQGLQFLFEYFSETQRNKGNFPGRFSGRQFSNSRSEMNVSTLELGDSALYLCASSSYRDINTGELFFGEGSRLTVL.

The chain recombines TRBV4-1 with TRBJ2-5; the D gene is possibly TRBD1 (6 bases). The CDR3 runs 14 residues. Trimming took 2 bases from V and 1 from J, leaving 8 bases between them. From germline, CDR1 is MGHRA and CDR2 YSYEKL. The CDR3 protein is CASSQQGIQETQYF. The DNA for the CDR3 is TGCGCCAGCAGCCAACAGGGGATCCAAGAGACCCAGTACTTC.

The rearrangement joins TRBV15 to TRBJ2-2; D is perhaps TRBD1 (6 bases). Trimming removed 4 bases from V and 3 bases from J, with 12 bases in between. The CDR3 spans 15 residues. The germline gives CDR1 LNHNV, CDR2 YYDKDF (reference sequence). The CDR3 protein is CATSTRDTYTGELFF. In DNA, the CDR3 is TGTGCCACCAGCACCCGGGACACCTACACCGGGGAGCTGTTTTTT.